Listed below are T cell receptor beta chains from one sample, sequenced in a study of T cells after yellow fever vaccination. TCRdb reprocessed the 5' RACE reads via MiXCR and lists one record per CDR3 protein. This sample yields 550,000 or so distinct CDR3 sequences, of which roughly a fifth are seen a single time; roughly 13% belongs to the top ten. The input for sequencing was PBMCs, taken 15 days after the yellow fever booster vaccination. The receptors were sampled from a man younger than 45 who received the YFV17D yellow fever vaccine. Both conserved end residues are part of each CDR3. A D gene is named only where the DNA matches it firmly.

TRBV4-3,TRBJ1-2,NA,CASSQGGGAANYGYTF
TRBV6-2/TRBV6-3,TRBJ2-1,NA,CASSSVNNEQFF
TRBV4-3,TRBJ2-5,NA,CASSQGGPAVETQYF
TRBV7-9,TRBJ2-3,TRBD2,CASSLTLAGAGTQYF
TRBV7-2,TRBJ2-2,TRBD2,CASRLAGLYTGELFF
TRBV7-6,TRBJ1-1,NA,CASSLATENTEAFF
TRBV6-5,TRBJ2-7,TRBD2,CASSYDLAGVVYEQYF
TRBV20-1,TRBJ1-2,TRBD1,CSASSTGDYGYTF
TRBV20-1,TRBJ2-1,NA,CSARDYYNEQFF
TRBV29-1,TRBJ2-2,NA,CSVEVGGGTGELFF
TRBV29-1,TRBJ2-7,NA,CSGLTAHNYEQYF
TRBV7-9,TRBJ2-5,NA,CASSSQGWETQYF
TRBV20-1,TRBJ1-4,NA,CSARHGGGAEKLFF
TRBV7-9,TRBJ2-2,NA,CASKPFKNTGELFF
TRBV20-1,TRBJ2-3,NA,CSARDITRLDTDTQYF
TRBV11-2,TRBJ2-5,NA,CASSLSLARAETQYF
TRBV18,TRBJ2-4,TRBD1,CASSPGTGGLDIQYF
TRBV7-2,TRBJ2-5,TRBD2,CASSPTSGSYETQYF
TRBV5-1,TRBJ2-5,TRBD2,CASSVTSGSPGEYF
TRBV10-2,TRBJ2-7,NA,CASAGTPTRYEQYF
TRBV20-1,TRBJ2-3,NA,CSARDSTTDTQYF
TRBV6-6,TRBJ2-1,NA,CASRGRLWDEQFF
TRBV18,TRBJ2-7,NA,CASSRQDGVGEQYF
TRBV2,TRBJ2-1,NA,CASSGGSYRGGVYNEQFF
TRBV5-4,TRBJ2-1,NA,CASSPRPDRGNEQFF
TRBV28,TRBJ1-1,NA,CASSLSLSWSGAFF
TRBV23-1,TRBJ2-2,NA,CASKEGVPTGELFF
TRBV20-1,TRBJ2-2,NA,CSATPKTGELFF
TRBV28,TRBJ2-5,TRBD2,CASSFGGEVWETQYF
TRBV6-5,TRBJ2-7,TRBD1,CASKAGQGTYEQYF
TRBV5-6,TRBJ2-2,NA,CASSPDPANTGELFF
TRBV7-2,TRBJ2-3,TRBD2,CAIGRDTQYF
TRBV12-3/TRBV12-4,TRBJ1-2,NA,CASSPETSGYGYTF